These 26 T cell receptor beta chains were all obtained from the same sample, sequenced in a study of CD8 T cells in Susac syndrome. RNA, at about 0.5 to 1 ug, was reverse transcribed with random hexamers. TCRdb reanalysed the immunoSEQ multiplex PCR reads using MiXCR and keeps one entry per CDR3 protein. The sample includes under 200,000 distinct CDR3 sequences, 95% to 96% of them seen just once. The material sequenced was CD4+ T cells from PBMCs. The receptors shown here come from a human donor with Susac syndrome.

This sequence joins TRBV2 and TRBJ2-3; D unclear. The V end lost 1 base, the J end lost 2 bases, and 4 bases lay between the germline ends. Germline values: CDR1 SNHLY, CDR2 FYNNEI. The CDR3 covers 13 residues. The CDR3 DNA sequence: TGTGCCAGCAGTGAAGTAAACACAGATACGCAGTATTTT. Its translation is CASSEVNTDTQYF.

The V and J genes are TRBV11-1 and TRBJ2-2; D is perhaps TRBD2 (6 bases). V lost 1 base and J lost 0, with 9 bases in between. The CDR3 totals 16 residues. CDR1 is SGHAT and CDR2 is FQDESV in the germline V gene (reference sequence). In DNA form, the CDR3 reads TGTGCCAGCAGCTTAGTAGGCGGGACGAACACCGGGGAGCTGTTTTTT. Translated: CASSLVGGTNTGELFF.

The CDR3 DNA follows: TGTGCCAGCAGCGTAGGGCAGTTTAATGAAAAACTGTTTTTT. Translated, it gives CASSVGQFNEKLFF. This chain uses TRBV9 with TRBJ1-4; unclear D gene. Germline V gene lookup returns CDR1 SGDLS and CDR2 YYNGEE. V was cut by 0 bases and J by 4 bases, with 7 bases left in between. The CDR3 runs to 14 residues. Full variable domain (missing parts from reference TRBV9 and TRBJ1-4): DSGVTQTPKHLITATGQRVTLRCSPRSGDLSVYWYQQSLDQGLQFLIQYYNGEERAKGNILERFSAQQFPDLHSELNLSSLELGDSALYFCASSVGQFNEKLFFGSGTQLSVL.

V is TRBV18 and J is TRBJ1-2; D is perhaps TRBD1 (5 bases). Trimming took off 0 bases at V and 7 bases at J, with 15 bases between the two ends. The CDR3 contains 15 residues. CDR1 and CDR2 from the germline V gene are KGHSH and LQKENI. CDR3 coding DNA: TGTGCCAGCTCACCACCCAGCCAGGGATCCTCTGGCTACACCTTC. Protein product: CASSPPSQGSSGYTF. Together with reference TRBV18 and TRBJ1-2, the CDR3 gives the full variable domain: NAGVMQNPRHLVRRRGQEARLRCSPMKGHSHVYWYRQLPEEGLKFMVYLQKENIIDESGMPKERFSAEFPKEGPSILRIQQVVRGDSAAYFCASSPPSQGSSGYTFGSGTRLTVV.

The V gene is TRBV29-1, the J gene TRBJ1-6, with TRBD1 matching over 7 bases. Germline V lookup: CDR1 SQVTM, CDR2 ANQGSEA. This CDR3 has 13 amino acids. The junction had 6 bases not matched to a gene; V was cut back by 6 bases and J by 7 bases. The CDR3 loop reads CSVRQGGNSPLHF. The DNA of the CDR3 is TGCAGCGTCCGACAGGGAGGCAATTCACCCCTCCACTTT.

The V call is TRBV6-2 or TRBV6-3, the J call TRBJ1-2; the D gene is possibly TRBD1 (6 bases). The CDR3 has 14 amino acids. Trimming took off 8 bases at V and 8 bases at J, with 21 bases between the two ends. CDR1 MNHEY and CDR2 SVGEGT come from the germline V gene. CDR3 sequence reads: CASVSREQGTGYTF. The CDR3 bases are TGTGCCAGCGTCTCCCGGGAACAGGGTACCGGCTACACCTTC.

The rearrangement uses TRBV20-1 and TRBJ2-7, with a possible D match to TRBD2 (6 bases). CDR3 length: 13 residues. CDR1 DFQATT and CDR2 SNEGSKA come from the germline V gene (reference sequence). CDR3 DNA: TGCATGCCCCGGCGACCGGGAGTCCACGAGCAGTACGTC. Its protein product is CMPRRPGVHEQYV.

In its sample, this clonotype was seen once. Here the CDR3 DNA reads TGCAGCGTTCGACAGGGTGCAGATACGCAGTATTTT. Protein sequence: CSVRQGADTQYF. V usage is TRBV29-1 and J usage is TRBJ2-3; 7 nucleotides match TRBD1. V dropped 5 bases and J dropped 4; count of bases not matched to a gene: 3. The CDR3 covers 12 residues. The germline V gene has CDR1 SQVTM and CDR2 ANQGSEA.

This clonotype was detected only a few times. The rearrangement links TRBV2 to TRBJ2-5, with D unresolved. The CDR3 runs to 10 residues. V was shortened by 3 bases and J by 7 bases, with 3 bases between the two germline ends. From germline, CDR1 is SNHLY and CDR2 FYNNEI. The CDR3 protein is CASSEVTQYF. Here the CDR3 DNA reads TGTGCCAGCAGTGAGGTGACCCAGTACTTC.

This clonotype appeared once. The chain joins TRBV3-1 to TRBJ2-5; D uncertain. Trimming shortened V by 1 base and J by 7 bases, and 7 bases separated the two germline ends. The length of the CDR3 is 12 residues. Per the germline V gene, CDR1 is LGHDT and CDR2 is YNNKEL (reference sequence). This CDR3 reads CASSQVAGTQYF. The DNA of the CDR3 is TGTGCCAGCAGCCAAGTGGCCGGGACCCAGTACTTC.

The V and J genes are TRBV5-1 and TRBJ2-7, with 10 bases aligning to TRBD1. Trimming at V came to 4 bases and at J to 9 bases, leaving 13 bases not matched to a gene. Germline lookup yields CDR1 SGHRS and CDR2 YFSETQ. The CDR3 extends over 15 amino acids. CDR3: CASSDRDRGVNRQYF. The CDR3, as DNA: TGCGCCAGCAGCGACCGGGACAGGGGTGTGAATCGGCAGTACTTC.

The CDR3 loop is CASRSDRLAANEQFF. The CDR3, as DNA: TGTGCCAGCAGGTCCGACAGGTTGGCAGCCAATGAGCAGTTCTTC. V gene TRBV28 combines with J gene TRBJ2-1, with D tentatively TRBD1 (6 bases). The CDR3 runs 15 residues. Germline V gene data show CDR1 as MDHEN and CDR2 as SYDVKM. Trimming cost V 6 bases and J 6 bases, with 18 bases left between them.

The chain has TRBV9 and TRBJ2-1; D possibly corresponds to TRBD2 (6 bases). Trimming pared 0 bases from V and 10 bases from J, leaving 11 bases between. This CDR3 is 13 amino acids long. Germline CDR1 and CDR2: SGDLS and YYNGEE. The CDR3 here is CASSVVGTGEQFF. The CDR3 DNA sequence: TGTGCCAGCAGCGTAGTCGGGACTGGAGAGCAGTTCTTC.

This rearrangement joins TRBV18 to TRBJ2-1, with 7 bases matching TRBD2. The CDR3 runs 14 residues. Losses at the gene ends were 4 bases for V and 6 bases for J; bases not matched to a gene: 6. Per the germline V gene, CDR1 is KGHSH and CDR2 is LQKENI. The CDR3 protein is CASSRAGRFNEQFF. CDR3 DNA: TGTGCCAGCTCACGAGCGGGGCGCTTCAATGAGCAGTTCTTC. Together with reference TRBV18 and TRBJ2-1, the CDR3 gives the full variable domain: NAGVMQNPRHLVRRRGQEARLRCSPMKGHSHVYWYRQLPEEGLKFMVYLQKENIIDESGMPKERFSAEFPKEGPSILRIQQVVRGDSAAYFCASSRAGRFNEQFFGPGTRLTVL.

This clonotype was detected only once. This chain uses TRBV20-1 with TRBJ1-1; D not certain. Germline CDR1 is DFQATT and CDR2 is SNEGSKA (reference sequence). Between the trimmed V and J ends, which lost 4 bases and 6 bases, there was a span of 9 bases. CDR3 length equals 11 residues. Here the CDR3 reads CSAMRAAEAFF. As DNA, the CDR3 is TGCAGTGCTATGAGGGCGGCTGAAGCTTTCTTT.

This clonotype was detected once. The chain recombines TRBV6-5 with TRBJ2-3; 9 bases align to TRBD1. The CDR3 totals 15 residues. The germline gives CDR1 MNHEY, CDR2 SVGAGI. Germline trimming cut 6 bases from V and 4 bases from J; bases unmatched to any gene: 8. CDR3 amino acids: CASRSPGQGSDTQYF. CDR3 in DNA: TGTGCCAGCAGATCTCCGGGACAGGGATCAGATACGCAGTATTTT.

The genes are TRBV20-1 and TRBJ2-7, with D tentatively TRBD2 (5 bases). CDR3 length equals 14 residues. Trimming shortened V by 5 bases and J by 0 bases, and 14 bases separated the two germline ends. Germline-derived CDR1 and CDR2 are DFQATT and SNEGSKA (reference sequence). CDR3 DNA: TGCAGTGCTGAGGGTGTTTTTAGCTCCTACGAGCAGTACTTC. Its translation is CSAEGVFSSYEQYF.

The rearrangement joins TRBV2 to TRBJ2-5; no reliable D call. In germline, CDR1 is SNHLY, CDR2 FYNNEI. The CDR3 totals 11 residues. Between the trimmed V and J ends, which lost 7 bases and 5 bases, there was a span of 8 bases. This chain's CDR3 is CASTIRETQYF. The CDR3 coding sequence is TGTGCCAGCACGATTAGGGAGACCCAGTACTTC.

This clonotype showed up just once. The V and J genes are TRBV30 and TRBJ2-1; D unresolved. The CDR3 runs 14 residues. Germline V gene sequence: CDR1 GTSNPN, CDR2 SVGIG (reference sequence). V was cut by 3 bases and J by 6 bases, with 15 bases left in between. The CDR3 DNA is TGTGCCTGGAGAACCGGGCCGTCCGGCAATGAGCAGTTCTTC. Translation gives CAWRTGPSGNEQFF. The whole variable domain, remainder taken from reference TRBV30 and TRBJ2-1, is SQTIHQWPATLVQPVGSPLSLECTVEGTSNPNLYWYRQAAGRGLQLLFYSVGIGQISSEVPQNLSASRPQDRQFILSSKKLLLSDSGFYLCAWRTGPSGNEQFFGPGTRLTVL.

The chain has TRBV9 and TRBJ1-1; a possible D gene is TRBD1 (5 bases). CDR3 size: 16 residues. The V gene's germline CDR1 is SGDLS and CDR2 YYNGEE. Deletions cut 0 bases from V and 8 bases from J, with 20 bases between. The CDR3 region has the DNA TGTGCCAGCAGCGTAGGGGCCGGGACGACTACTAAAGAAGCTTTCTTT. Its protein product is CASSVGAGTTTKEAFF. The full variable domain, with the rest looked up from reference TRBV9 and TRBJ1-1, is DSGVTQTPKHLITATGQRVTLRCSPRSGDLSVYWYQQSLDQGLQFLIQYYNGEERAKGNILERFSAQQFPDLHSELNLSSLELGDSALYFCASSVGAGTTTKEAFFGQGTRLTVV.

The chain is built from TRBV2 and TRBJ2-1; tentatively, D is TRBD1 (5 bases). Trimming cost V 4 bases and J 1 base, with 8 bases left between them. The CDR3 is 14 amino acids. Per germline, CDR1 SNHLY and CDR2 FYNNEI. This chain's CDR3 is CASSGGRSYNEQFF. DNA for the CDR3: TGTGCCAGCAGTGGGGGCAGGTCCTACAATGAGCAGTTCTTC.

The genes are TRBV28 and TRBJ2-6; 7 bases agree with TRBD1. Germline assignment: CDR1 MDHEN and CDR2 SYDVKM. After removal of 7 bases from V and 0 bases from J, the junction contained 3 bases not matched to a gene. CDR3 length: 15 residues. CDR3 region: CASTDRASGANVLTF. DNA of the CDR3: TGTGCCAGCACCGACAGGGCCTCTGGGGCCAACGTCCTGACTTTC.

This chain uses TRBV12-3 or TRBV12-4 with TRBJ2-1, with 12 nucleotides matching TRBD2. Trimming took 5 bases from V and 4 from J; bases not matched to a gene: 3. The CDR3 is 15 amino acids. In nucleotides, the CDR3 is TGTGCCAGCAGTGTCGGACTAGCGGGGTACAATGAGCAGTTCTTC. Residues: CASSVGLAGYNEQFF.

CDR3 sequence reads: CASSLSIIGLRATGELFF. The CDR3 bases are TGTGCCAGCAGTTTATCGATAATCGGACTGCGAGCAACCGGGGAGCTGTTTTTT. V is TRBV27 and J is TRBJ2-2; possibly TRBD2 for D (5 bases). Germline V gene lookup returns CDR1 MNHEY and CDR2 SMNVEV (reference sequence). The CDR3 has 18 residues. V gave up 0 bases and J gave up 5 bases, with 19 bases separating them.

This clonotype showed up just once. The chain carries TRBV29-1 and TRBJ1-2; D not certain. The germline V gene has CDR1 SQVTM and CDR2 ANQGSEA. This CDR3 contains 10 residues. V lost 5 bases and J lost 5, with 6 bases in between. The CDR3 reads CSVFEYGYTF. The CDR3 DNA is TGCAGCGTTTTCGAGTATGGCTACACCTTC. The whole variable domain, filled in from reference TRBV29-1 and TRBJ1-2, reads SAVISQKPSRDICQRGTSLTIQCQVDSQVTMMFWYRQQPGQSLTLIATANQGSEATYESGFVIDKFPISRPNLTFSTLTVSNMSPEDSSIYLCSVFEYGYTFGSGTRLTVV.

This clonotype was found once. V gene TRBV4-2 combines with J gene TRBJ2-7, with no clear D. The CDR3 runs to 14 residues. Germline loops: CDR1 LGHNA, CDR2 YNFKEQ. Trimming shortened V by 1 base and J by 4 bases, and 11 bases separated the two germline ends. In nucleotides, the CDR3 is TGTGCCAGCAGCCAAGTGGATGGCGTGTACGAGCAGTACTTC. Residues: CASSQVDGVYEQYF.